Presented here are 14 T cell receptor beta chains from one specimen sequenced in a study of response to subunit inactivated influenza vaccine. TCRdb re-derived calls from the RT-PCR reads in MiXCR, one entry per CDR3 protein. This table has 500,000 to 700,000 distinct CDR3 sequences, roughly 25% appearing once. The sample was also reused in another study, on T cells expressing NK-cell markers. That report adds: TCR beta libraries carry UMIs added by 5'RACE template switching.

The sample here was CD4+ T cells sorted from PBMCs, taken 12 days after vaccination. The receptors stem from a man in his fifties who received an inactivated influenza vaccine.

This clonotype was found many times. This chain links TRBV12-3 or TRBV12-4 with TRBJ2-3; TRBD2 might be the D (7 bases). Trimming cost V 4 bases and J 5 bases, with 16 bases left between them. The CDR3 consists of 15 residues. The CDR3 spells CASSWSGGGGDTQYF. The CDR3 region has the DNA TGTGCCAGCAGTTGGTCGGGGGGCGGAGGAGATACGCAGTATTTT.

The rearrangement joins TRBV20-1 to TRBJ2-7, with TRBD1 matching over 7 bases. The CDR3 totals 15 residues. Trimming at V came to 1 base and at J to 3 bases, leaving 9 bases not matched to a gene. CDR1 is DFQATT and CDR2 is SNEGSKA in the germline V gene (reference sequence). The CDR3 DNA follows: TGCAGTGCTAGAGGCCGGGACAGCCGATACTACGAGCAGTACTTC. Residues: CSARGRDSRYYEQYF.

This chain joins TRBV6-1 and TRBJ1-4; D may be TRBD1 (6 bases). Germline V gene data show CDR1 as MNHNS and CDR2 as SASEGT. V lost 5 bases and J lost 1, with 11 bases in between. The CDR3 is 15 amino acids. CDR3 in amino acids: CASSKQTGTNEKLFF. The CDR3 region has the DNA TGTGCCAGCAGTAAGCAGACAGGAACTAATGAAAAACTGTTTTTT.

The CDR3 region is CASSLGEGAEAFF. The DNA for the CDR3 is TGTGCCAGCAGCCTAGGGGAGGGTGCTGAAGCTTTCTTT. The rearrangement joins TRBV3-1 to TRBJ1-1, with D perhaps TRBD1 (5 bases). The V gene lost 4 bases and the J gene lost 6 bases, with 12 bases spanning the gap. Germline CDR1 and CDR2: LGHDT and YNNKEL (reference sequence). The CDR3 has 13 amino acids.

Worth noting for this clonotype: This may be a read error, as it is one base from a much larger clone. V gene TRBV20-1 combines with J gene TRBJ1-2; D unclear. The germline CDR1 and CDR2 sequences are DFQATT and SNEGSKA (reference sequence). Trimming stripped 4 bases from V and 2 bases from J, with 8 bases between. This CDR3 has 12 residues. CDR3 in DNA: TGCAGTGCTATCGAGTTGAACTATGGCTACACCTTC. It specifies CSAIELNYGYTF.

This clonotype has only a few counts. The chain carries TRBV28 and TRBJ2-1; TRBD2 aligns across 7 bases. With V trimmed by 2 bases and J by 10 bases, 8 bases remained unmatched. CDR1 and CDR2 from the germline V gene are MDHEN and SYDVKM. The CDR3 runs 14 residues. CDR3: CASSLGGSPREQFF. The CDR3 nucleotides are TGTGCCAGCAGTTTAGGCGGGAGCCCACGGGAGCAGTTCTTC.

This clonotype was recorded at least ten times. The V call is TRBV6-2 or TRBV6-3, the J call TRBJ1-1, with D uncertain. CDR1 is MNHEY and CDR2 is SVGEGT in the germline V gene. The CDR3 is 13 residues long. Trimming removed 6 bases at V and 0 bases at J, with 8 bases between. The CDR3 nucleotides are TGTGCCAGCAGCGCAGTCATGAACACTGAAGCTTTCTTT. Its protein product is CASSAVMNTEAFF.

The rearrangement joins TRBV6-1 to TRBJ2-7; D possibly uses TRBD1 or TRBD2 (5 bases each). CDR3 length equals 14 residues. Per germline, CDR1 MNHNS and CDR2 SASEGT. Trimming took off 5 bases at V and 2 bases at J, with 13 bases between the two ends. CDR3: CASSQDGTPYEQYF. Here the CDR3 DNA reads TGTGCCAGCAGTCAGGACGGGACCCCCTACGAGCAGTACTTC.

V and J are TRBV3-1 and TRBJ2-3; D gene uncertain. The V gene's germline CDR1 is LGHDT and CDR2 YNNKEL (reference sequence). The CDR3 is 16 amino acids. V was pared by 1 base and J by 6 bases, with 17 bases between. CDR3 loop: CASSQGWSNAGDTQYF. DNA of the CDR3: TGTGCCAGCAGCCAAGGATGGTCAAACGCCGGGGATACGCAGTATTTT.

The chain uses TRBV4-2 and TRBJ2-1; 9 bases line up with TRBD2. V trimming: 6 bases; J trimming: 2 bases; junction bases outside the gene matches: 14. CDR3 length: 18 amino acids. CDR1 is LGHNA, CDR2 YNFKEQ, per germline. CDR3 DNA: TGTGCCAGCAGGATGGTGGCTAGCGGGGAGCCGGCCTACAATGAGCAGTTCTTC. Protein: CASRMVASGEPAYNEQFF.

The V and J genes are TRBV28 and TRBJ1-2; D is undetermined. This CDR3 has 11 amino acids. Trimming shortened V by 8 bases and J by 8 bases, and 12 bases separated the two germline ends. Germline CDR1 reads MDHEN; CDR2 reads SYDVKM. The CDR3 sequence is CASYSVLGYTF. Written as DNA, the CDR3 is TGTGCCAGCTATTCGGTCTTGGGCTACACCTTC.

The V and J genes are TRBV5-1 and TRBJ2-7; D is uncertain. The germline V and J ends were trimmed by 3 bases and 5 bases, with 12 bases remaining between them. The CDR3 has 13 residues. Germline lookup yields CDR1 SGHRS and CDR2 YFSETQ. CDR3 amino acids: CASSSPRGNEQYF. CDR3 nucleotides: TGCGCCAGCAGCTCCCCCCGCGGAAACGAGCAGTACTTC.

The CDR3 loop reads CAIRRTSDSNEQFF. CDR3 bases: TGTGCCATCAGGAGGACTAGCGATAGCAATGAGCAGTTCTTC. V gene TRBV10-3 combines with J gene TRBJ2-1; 9 bases line up with TRBD2. Germline V CDR1 and CDR2: ENHRY, SYGVKD. V trimming: 6 bases; J trimming: 6 bases; junction bases outside the gene matches: 6. There are 14 residues in the CDR3.

This chain connects TRBV30 to TRBJ1-5; maybe TRBD1 (5 bases). Germline loops: CDR1 GTSNPN, CDR2 SVGIG (reference sequence). V gave up 2 bases and J gave up 4 bases, with 9 bases separating them. The CDR3 is 13 residues long. CDR3 protein: CAWSLDSNQPQHF. CDR3 DNA sequence: TGTGCCTGGAGTCTAGACAGTAATCAGCCCCAGCATTTT.